This T cell receptor beta chain was captured in a study of blood T cells in healthy people across ages. The table lists this clonotype with a count of one. The conserved final phenylalanine or tryptophan is absent from the CDR3, which likely points to a read error. It was with a sample-barcoded 5' primer and a J-beta primer mix that a second PCR of roughly 6 to 12 cycles was run. MiXCR, applied by TCRdb to the 5' RACE reads, yields one record per CDR3 protein. Of hundreds of thousands of distinct CDR3 sequences listed, roughly 25% are singletons. From germline, CDR1 is MNHEY and CDR2 SVGAGI. V lost 6 bases and J lost 9, with 17 bases in between. There are 13 residues in the CDR3. This sample also appeared in a second study, on T cells of mothers and their children.

The chain combines TRBV6-5 with TRBJ1-2; D possibly corresponds to TRBD1 (5 bases). The material sequenced was blood. This clonotype originated in a boy between 10 and 17 years old in good health. The DNA for the CDR3 is TGTGCCAGCAGGCCCGGGACGTACTACAGCTACACCTAC. Translated, it gives CASRPGTYYSYTY.